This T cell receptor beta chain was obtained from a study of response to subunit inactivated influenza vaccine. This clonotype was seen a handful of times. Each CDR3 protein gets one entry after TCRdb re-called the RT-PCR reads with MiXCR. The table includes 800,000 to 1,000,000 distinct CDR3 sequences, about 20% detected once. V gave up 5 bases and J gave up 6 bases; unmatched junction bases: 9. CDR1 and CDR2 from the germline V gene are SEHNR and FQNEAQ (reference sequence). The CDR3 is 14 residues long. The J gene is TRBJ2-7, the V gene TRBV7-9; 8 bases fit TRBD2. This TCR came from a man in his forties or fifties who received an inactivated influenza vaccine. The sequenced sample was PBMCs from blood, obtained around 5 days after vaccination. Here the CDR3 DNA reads TGTGCCAGCAGCCACGAAGCGGGAGCCTTCGAGCAGTACTTC. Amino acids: CASSHEAGAFEQYF. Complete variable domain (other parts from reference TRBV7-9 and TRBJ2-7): DTGVSQNPRHKITKRGQNVTFRCDPISEHNRLYWYRQTLGQGPEFLTYFQNEAQLEKSRLLSDRFSAERPKGSFSTLEIQRTEQGDSAMYLCASSHEAGAFEQYFGPGTRLTVT.